These T cell receptor beta chains were read from a single sample in a study of OX40 agonist ivuxolimab in advanced cancers. Produced via immunoSEQ multiplex PCR; TCRdb's table is partial and in-frame only. The sample holds fewer than 40,000 clones, 84% seen once. Sequencing used CD4+ or CD8+ T cells sorted from blood, obtained in a trial of the OX40 agonist ivuxolimab. All receptors come from an adult with an advanced solid tumor such as melanoma, head and neck, liver or kidney cancer. Both conserved end residues are part of each CDR3.

V,J,CDR3
TRBV19,TRBJ2-7,CASSMGALGTYEQYF
TRBV29-1,TRBJ2-1,CSVAQRTYNEQFF
TRBV19,TRBJ2-5,CASSNFLVGETQYF
TRBV27,TRBJ2-7,CASSLGRAEGYEQYF
TRBV27,TRBJ1-6,CASAPYNSPLHF
TRBV6-6,TRBJ2-2,CASSYLQVTNTGELFF
TRBV28,TRBJ2-1,CASSSPRLGYNEQFF
TRBV5-4,TRBJ1-3,CASSSGTASGNTIYF
TRBV4-1,TRBJ2-4,CASSHPTGTGDIQYF
TRBV4-1,TRBJ2-7,CASSPGPLATYEQYF
TRBV30,TRBJ1-5,CAWSEGGNNQPQHF
TRBV29-1,TRBJ2-1,CSVSLADYNEQFF
TRBV27,TRBJ1-1,CASSFSGMNTEAFF
TRBV21-1,TRBJ2-7,CASSKVGLAANYEQYF
TRBV7-9,TRBJ2-1,CASSPGQVINNEQFF
TRBV5-6,TRBJ2-7,CASSGGIGAGHYEQYF
TRBV28,TRBJ2-1,CASSFTLVYEQFF
TRBV28,TRBJ2-2,CASSSGIEGRTGELFF
TRBV7-2,TRBJ2-1,CASSLMRDEQFF
TRBV28,TRBJ2-7,CASRGQGRTYEQYF
TRBV9,TRBJ2-3,CASSAQTGAAGDTQYF
TRBV7-6,TRBJ2-7,CASSLKASGRNEQYF
TRBV5-1,.,CASSLRGAPSYEQYF